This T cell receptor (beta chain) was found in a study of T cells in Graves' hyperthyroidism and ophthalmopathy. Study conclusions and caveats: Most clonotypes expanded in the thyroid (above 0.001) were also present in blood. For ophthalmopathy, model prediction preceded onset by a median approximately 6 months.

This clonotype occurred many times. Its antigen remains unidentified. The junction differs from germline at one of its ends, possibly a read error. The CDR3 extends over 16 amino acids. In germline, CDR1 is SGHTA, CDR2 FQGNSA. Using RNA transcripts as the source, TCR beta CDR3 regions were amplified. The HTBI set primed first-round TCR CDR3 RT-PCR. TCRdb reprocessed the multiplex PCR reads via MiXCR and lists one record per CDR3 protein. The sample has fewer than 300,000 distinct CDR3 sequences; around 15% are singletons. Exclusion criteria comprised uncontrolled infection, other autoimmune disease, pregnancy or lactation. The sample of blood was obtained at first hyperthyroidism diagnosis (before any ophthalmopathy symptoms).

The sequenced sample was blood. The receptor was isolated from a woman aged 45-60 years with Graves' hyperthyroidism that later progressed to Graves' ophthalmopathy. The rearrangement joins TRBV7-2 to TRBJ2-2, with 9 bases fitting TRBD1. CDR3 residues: CASSPSGTGNAGELFF. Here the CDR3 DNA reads TGTGCCAGCAGCCCATCCGGGACAGGGAACGCCGGGGAGCTGTTTTTT.